This TCR beta chain was retrieved from a study of shared clonotypes between healthy human individuals (TCRdb year 2020). With regard to the full study: The cohort comprised a couple of women and a few men aged 18 to 49 years. For each donor, CD4 naive and CD4 memory were each given three plates, CD8 naive was given two plates, and CD8 memory was given one plate. To estimate repertoire size and how much clonotypes are shared between individuals, the study performed deep sequencing of blood TCR repertoires from about five healthy adults. Different laboratories and diverse techniques were used to prepare libraries and sequence TCR repertoires, to increase sequencing depth and limit assay-specific biases. Per donor, leukapheresis produced somewhere between about 0.94 and 9 billion PBMCs.

Including cysteine and phenylalanine, the CDR3 has 15 amino acids. Only the CDR3 part of the read is kept: 45 bases, read in frame from the first base. At the junction V is shortened by 4 bases and J by 3 bases; bases outside the gene matches: 9. The germline V gene specifies SGHRS as CDR1 and YFSETQ as CDR2. TCR CDR3 regions were amplified from genomic DNA by multiplex PCR using the deep immunoSEQ assay. Extracted genomic DNA from each cell subset was spread evenly across all wells of several immunoSEQ 96-well plates, with each plate serving as a replicate. For sorted subsets, each replicate PCR was loaded with approximately 190 ng genomic DNA, equivalent to roughly 30,000 T cell genomes. Purified libraries were quantified with a Qubit 3.0 fluorometer, sized on a Bioanalyzer 2100, and re-quantified with the KAPA Library Quantification kit. Each immunoSEQ 96-well plate was sequenced on its own single-read 150-cycle Illumina NextSeq 550 flow cell. Per the authors' processing: Because the immunoSEQ output held only junctional sequences and lacked quality scores, the filtering could not match the filtering applied to full-length reads. Sequences were annotated with PyIR, a Python wrapper for IgBLAST v1.9, using IMGT germline references to assign V/J genes and CDR3. Reads were filtered out if the reads had weak V/J assignments (E-value above 1e-6), no CDR3, stop codons, out-of-frame junctions, or ambiguous translated residues. A V3J clonotype was defined by an identical inferred V gene, J gene, and CDR3 amino acid sequence. Percentage overlap between repertoires was computed as shared unique clonotypes divided by the size of the smaller repertoire. Repertoire richness was assessed with RTK rarefaction, the Chao1 estimator, and Recon v2.1 estimates of unobserved clonotypes. Generation probabilities were computed with OLGA for all TCRbeta clonotypes obtained by the gDNA method from several donors. The clones in this table, taken by TCRdb from immuneACCESS, are in-frame only. Not every clone is retained; where verified, under half of the shortfall comes from an unresolved V gene, and the cause of the rest is unknown. D and trimming come from the DNA, and the V and J calls and clone size come from that table. The sample profile shows 2 million to 2.5 million clones; approximately 90% of them were found once. The top ten constitute approximately 0.39% of the sample.

About this clone itself: It has no known antigen specificity. Within one base of it there is no much larger clone, and no base qualities were kept.

The research as a whole found: Clonotypes shared by all four sorted-subset donors showed higher generation probabilities than non-shared clonotypes. The small number of donors limited the genetic and exposure-history diversity represented. Pairwise subsampling indicated that sequencing depth was expected to affect the degree of clonotype sharing among donors. Sampling was restricted to blood, and TCR repertoires in tissues likely differ from the TCR repertoires found in blood. Rarefaction of sorted-subset datasets indicated incomplete sequencing despite the large sequencing depth. Naive subsets generally had larger estimated clonotype richness than memory subsets. About 5% of naive CD4, 3.5% of naive CD8, roughly 2.4% of memory CD4, and about 0.4% of memory CD8 clonotypes were shared across several donors.

The donors were healthy, HIV-negative adults with no recently reported acute infections or vaccinations. Every donor was a Caucasian adult living in Nashville, Tennessee, USA. CD4+ T cells were enriched by magnetic negative selection, after which naive cells were positively selected on CD45RA and the negative fraction was taken as the memory subset. Blood was collected by leukapheresis, and PBMCs were isolated by Ficoll-Histopaque density gradient centrifugation and then cryopreserved in liquid nitrogen vapor phase. Purity and quantity of every magnetically sorted T cell population were checked by analytical flow cytometry. Genomic DNA was isolated from each sorted fraction and quantified by UV absorbance on a Nanodrop 2000c.

The sequence links TRBV5-1 to TRBJ2-7, with TRBD2 identical over 8 junction bases. The TCR comes from a man aged 18-30 years in good health. Some clones in this sample may be carry-over from other donors' samples. Sequencing used naive CD4+ T cells from PBMCs. Read against the paper, the sample's cell subset or site label means: CD45RA+ positively selected. The DNA is as follows: TGCGCCAGCAGCCCCAGGCTAGCGGGTAACTACGAGCAGTACTTC. Its coded protein is CASSPRLAGNYEQYF.